This T cell receptor beta chain was retrieved from a study of blood T cells in healthy people across ages. In germline, CDR1 is DFQATT, CDR2 SNEGSKA (reference sequence). This CDR3 is 14 amino acids long. V lost 5 bases to trimming and J lost 2 bases; unmatched junction nucleotides: 2. A remark on this clonotype: The antigen remains undetermined.

Overall study results and limits: Higher diversity and more naive CD4+ cells were features of long-lived donors, compared to aged donors.

Primed by a sample-barcoded 5' primer and a J-beta primer mix, a second PCR proceeded for roughly 6 to 12 cycles. TCRdb analysed the 5' RACE reads with MiXCR anew, one entry per CDR3 protein. The table shows some 560,000 distinct CDR3 sequences, with roughly a quarter occurring only once. These data also formed part of another study, on T cells of mothers and their children. That study reports: Mother-child pairs who were related displayed a slightly higher overlap than unrelated pairs, a difference that was non-significant. No clones detected were persistent microchimeric T cell clones.

The chain couples TRBV20-1 to TRBJ2-5; TRBD2 agrees at 13 bases. What was sequenced was blood. This receptor was identified in a boy aged 2 to 9 in good health. CDR3 sequence reads: CSAAGLAGQETQYF. DNA of the CDR3: TGCAGTGCTGCGGGACTAGCGGGGCAAGAGACCCAGTACTTC.